This T cell receptor beta chain was documented in a study of cytomegalovirus exposure and HLA in healthy donors. Everyone who donated was a healthy bone marrow donor. 60 Vbeta and 13 Jbeta primers were used in PCR. Assay: immunoSEQ multiplex PCR; the TCRdb copy retains only in-frame clones and omits some. This table lists roughly 41,000 clones. The sequenced sample was PBMCs. This receptor was identified in a woman aged 40 to 50 in good health and CMV-seronegative.

In DNA form, the CDR3 reads TGTGCCAGCAGCGGCGGACACAGCTCTGGAAACACCATATATTTT. This translates into CASSGGHSSGNTIYF. This sequence joins TRBV9 and TRBJ1-3; possible D gene TRBD1, 5 bases. The V and J ends lost 3 bases and 0 bases respectively, with 10 bases between them. CDR3 length: 15 amino acids. CDR1 and CDR2 from the germline V gene are SGDLS and YYNGEE.